This T cell receptor beta chain emerged from a study of blood T cell repertoires in COVID-19. Study in general: The United States, Italy and Spain were the sources of the acute and convalescent COVID-19 samples.

Sequenced by immunoSEQ multiplex PCR; TCRdb stores in-frame clones only, minus some. The sample comprises fewer than 350,000 clones, under 90% of which are singletons, and 1.7% rests with the top ten. V lost 5 bases to trimming and J lost 4 bases, with 15 bases between them. CDR3 length: 14 amino acids. Germline V lookup: CDR1 SGHNT, CDR2 YENEEA. Individuals drawn from approximately 26 US areas were about 18 to 89 years old. Membership in each cohort depended on participant-reported clinical history. Donors in Cohort 3 who had recovered were those with two negative PCRs, healthcare professional clearance, or resolution of their symptoms.

The material sequenced was PBMCs or T cells enriched from blood (not recorded which). This receptor was identified in a woman in her 40s who had recovered from COVID-19. J is TRBJ2-7 and V is TRBV11-3, with TRBD1 as a possible D gene (6 bases). Here the CDR3 DNA reads TGTGCCAGCAGCCGAAACAGGGTCGGGTACGAGCAGTACTTC. Its protein is CASSRNRVGYEQYF.